Shown below are 28 T cell receptor beta chains from a single sample sequenced in a study of human T cells and chemical hapten exposure. A single record per CDR3 protein comes from TCRdb applying MiXCR to the RACE reads. Of around 260,000 distinct CDR3 sequences listed, about 9.4% are singletons. The time point denotes: pre-sensitization, week 0. Specified treatment: therapeutic diphenylcyclopropenone sensitization with weekly scalp DPC. The sample consisted of whole blood, taken in connection with sensitization to the hapten diphenylcyclopropenone (DPC). The receptors shown here come from a woman aged 40 to 50 with alopecia areata. Some clones in this sample may be carry-over from other donors' samples.

The chain links TRBV7-9 to TRBJ2-2; no clear D. CDR1 SEHNR and CDR2 FQNEAQ come from the germline V gene (reference sequence). V lost 4 bases and J lost 6, with 6 bases in between. This CDR3 comprises 12 residues. This CDR3 is CASSYQSGELFF. DNA of the CDR3: TGTGCCAGCAGCTACCAGTCCGGGGAGCTGTTTTTT.

This clonotype was counted ten times or more. The chain joins TRBV7-9 to TRBJ2-1; D is possibly TRBD2 (5 bases). V was cut by 1 base and J by 0 bases, with 16 bases left in between. Looked up from germline, CDR1 is SEHNR and CDR2 is FQNEAQ (reference sequence). This CDR3 spans 18 amino acids. The CDR3 coding sequence is TGTGCCAGCAGCTTAGTAGGAACTAGTTTAGTCTCCTACAATGAGCAGTTCTTC. Its translation is CASSLVGTSLVSYNEQFF.

This clonotype came up many times. The genes are TRBV7-2 and TRBJ2-3; D unclear. The germline V gene encodes CDR1 SGHTA and CDR2 FQGNSA. V was shortened by 7 bases and J by 2 bases, with 13 bases between the two germline ends. This CDR3 region has 14 residues. The CDR3 sequence: CASTLMGITDTQYF. The CDR3 nucleotides are TGTGCCAGCACCCTCATGGGGATCACAGATACGCAGTATTTT.

This clonotype has only one observation. The rearrangement links TRBV7-2 to TRBJ1-5; D is uncertain. In germline, CDR1 is SGHTA, CDR2 FQGNSA. Trimming took off 4 bases at V and 3 bases at J, with 10 bases between the two ends. This CDR3 has 14 residues. CDR3 in amino acids: CASSSSRANQPQHF. The CDR3 nucleotides are TGTGCCAGCAGCTCCTCACGGGCCAATCAGCCCCAGCATTTT.

The chain employs TRBV9 and TRBJ2-7, with D unresolved. Germline CDR1 is SGDLS and CDR2 is YYNGEE. V lost 0 bases, J lost 2 bases, and 15 bases lay in between. The CDR3 loop spans 16 amino acids. The DNA for the CDR3 is TGTGCCAGCAGCGTAGGGGGTCAGCTCGCAACCTACGAGCAGTACTTC. Translated: CASSVGGQLATYEQYF.

This clonotype was seen ten or more times. The J gene is TRBJ2-7, the V gene TRBV21-1; the table's D call, TRBD1, was not checked against the DNA. TRBV21-1 is a known pseudogene. The CDR3 covers 15 residues. CDR3 DNA: TGTGCCAGCAGCCGCCGGCGGACAGGAGCCTACGAGCAGTACTTC. It specifies CASSRRRTGAYEQYF.

This clonotype showed up many times. The chain combines TRBV20-1 with TRBJ2-6, with D unclear. The CDR3 sequence is 13 residues long. The ends were cut back, 1 base at V and 4 bases at J, with 5 bases in the middle. CDR1 and CDR2 (germline): DFQATT, SNEGSKA (reference sequence). In nucleotides, the CDR3 is TGCAGTGCTAGAGGGCCCGGGGCCAACGTCCTGACTTTC. This translates into CSARGPGANVLTF.

This clonotype occurred a few times. This chain joins TRBV20-1 and TRBJ2-2, with TRBD2 matching over 11 bases. The CDR3 extends over 15 amino acids. Germline V CDR1 and CDR2: DFQATT, SNEGSKA (reference sequence). With V trimmed by 6 bases and J by 4 bases, 7 bases remained unmatched. Written as DNA, the CDR3 is TGCAGTGCGCAGCTAGCGGGAGGACGCACCGGGGAGCTGTTTTTT. It is translated as CSAQLAGGRTGELFF.

J is TRBJ2-5 and V is TRBV7-9; 7 bases match TRBD2. The ends lost 5 bases at V and 5 bases at J; junction bases unmatched: 8. Germline values: CDR1 SEHNR, CDR2 FQNEAQ (reference sequence). CDR3 length: 14 amino acids. The DNA for the CDR3 is TGTGCCAGCAGCCGCGACCCAGCGGGGGAGACCCAGTACTTC. This codes for CASSRDPAGETQYF.

This clonotype has only a few counts. V gene TRBV4-1 combines with J gene TRBJ2-1; 8 bases match TRBD1. The CDR3 totals 13 residues. The germline V gene has CDR1 MGHRA and CDR2 YSYEKL. Trimming at V came to 5 bases and at J to 10 bases, leaving 7 bases not matched to a gene. The CDR3 bases are TGCGCCAGCAGCAACAGACAGGGGAGGGAGCAGTTCTTC. It specifies CASSNRQGREQFF.

The CDR3 is CASSLNQVGNTGELFF. The CDR3 region has the DNA TGTGCCAGCAGCTTAAATCAAGTGGGGAACACCGGGGAGCTGTTTTTT. V usage is TRBV7-3 and J usage is TRBJ2-2; no firm D call. Germline CDR1 and CDR2: SGHTA and FQGTGA. V lost 1 base and J 1 base, leaving 10 bases between the germline ends. The CDR3 loop spans 16 amino acids. The full variable domain, rest sourced from reference TRBV7-3 and TRBJ2-2, is GAGVSQTPSNKVTEKGKYVELRCDPISGHTALYWYRQSLGQGPEFLIYFQGTGAADDSGLPNDRFFAVRPEGSVSTLKIQRTERGDSAVYLCASSLNQVGNTGELFFGEGSRLTVL.

The J gene is TRBJ2-7, the V gene TRBV10-3; the match to TRBD1 covers 8 bases. V shed 10 bases and J 3 bases; nucleotides not matched to a gene: 14. This CDR3 comprises 15 residues. Germline values: CDR1 ENHRY, CDR2 SYGVKD. DNA for the CDR3: TGTGCCACTGGGGACAGGACAACAACCGGCTACGAGCAGTACTTC. Amino acid sequence: CATGDRTTTGYEQYF.

This clonotype was seen more than once but under ten times. CDR3 region: CASRRRGRIQETQYF. The CDR3 DNA reads as TGTGCCAGCCGACGCCGGGGCAGGATTCAAGAGACCCAGTACTTC. V is TRBV12-3 or TRBV12-4 and J is TRBJ2-5; D may be TRBD1 or TRBD2 (5 bases each). The ends were cut back, 8 bases at V and 2 bases at J, with 18 bases in the middle. This CDR3 comprises 15 residues.

This clonotype was detected ten times or more. V usage is TRBV27 and J usage is TRBJ2-2, with D perhaps TRBD2 (5 bases). V was clipped by 2 bases and J by 4 bases, with 11 bases between them. The CDR3 is made up of 15 amino acids. Germline assignment: CDR1 MNHEY and CDR2 SMNVEV (reference sequence). CDR3 protein: CASSLNVGATGELFF. The DNA of the CDR3 is TGTGCCAGCAGTTTAAACGTGGGAGCCACCGGGGAGCTGTTTTTT.

The chain is built from TRBV7-2 and TRBJ2-1, with 15 positions matching TRBD2. The V and J ends lost 0 bases and 6 bases, in that order; junction bases with no gene match: 9. This CDR3 region has 19 residues. Germline CDR1 reads SGHTA; CDR2 reads FQGNSA. CDR3 coding DNA: TGTGCCAGCAGCTTAGCGCGGACTAGCGGGAGGGCCATACCCAATGAGCAGTTCTTC. The encoded protein is CASSLARTSGRAIPNEQFF.

This clonotype was counted many times. This CDR3 is CASSQRAGATGELFF. The CDR3 DNA follows: TGTGCCAGCAGCCAACGGGCAGGAGCTACCGGGGAGCTGTTTTTT. The gene calls are TRBV14 and TRBJ2-2; unclear D gene. Germline V CDR1 and CDR2: SGHDN, FVKESK. This CDR3 is 15 amino acids long. V gave up 2 bases and J gave up 5 bases, with 12 bases separating them.

V and J are TRBV10-3 and TRBJ1-1; 12 bases fit TRBD1. This CDR3 has 18 residues. After removal of 0 bases from V and 0 bases from J, the junction contained 5 bases not matched to a gene. Germline V gives CDR1 ENHRY, CDR2 SYGVKD. The CDR3 here is CAISESVGTGGLNTEAFF. In DNA, the CDR3 is TGTGCCATCAGTGAGTCGGTCGGGACAGGGGGCTTGAACACTGAAGCTTTCTTT.

This sequence joins TRBV27 and TRBJ1-5, with TRBD1 as a possible D gene (6 bases). Per germline, CDR1 MNHEY and CDR2 SMNVEV (reference sequence). This CDR3 comprises 15 residues. Trimming took off 6 bases at V and 3 bases at J, with 15 bases between the two ends. This CDR3 reads CASRANRVSNQPQHF. CDR3 nucleotide sequence: TGTGCCAGCAGGGCAAACAGGGTTTCCAATCAGCCCCAGCATTTT.

This chain uses TRBV20-1 with TRBJ2-7, with 8 bases matching TRBD1. Trimming took 6 bases from V and 6 from J; bases not matched to a gene: 10. The CDR3 is 13 residues long. Germline V gene lookup returns CDR1 DFQATT and CDR2 SNEGSKA (reference sequence). DNA of the CDR3: TGCAGTGCCGGCCGCTCAGGGACAGGCGAGCAGTACTTC. Encoded protein: CSAGRSGTGEQYF.

This clonotype occurred a few times. The CDR3 sequence: CSASGGTSGSYEQYF. The DNA for the CDR3 is TGCAGTGCTAGCGGGGGGACTAGCGGGTCTTACGAGCAGTACTTC. The chain recombines TRBV20-1 with TRBJ2-7; the match to TRBD2 covers 12 bases. Trimming at V came to 3 bases and at J to 4 bases, leaving 7 bases not matched to a gene. Germline lookup yields CDR1 DFQATT and CDR2 SNEGSKA (reference sequence). The CDR3 totals 15 residues.

In this sample, this clonotype turned up a few times. The J gene is TRBJ1-3, the V gene TRBV4-1; D not resolved. CDR1 is MGHRA, CDR2 YSYEKL, per germline. V dropped 2 bases and J dropped 0 bases, with 8 bases sitting between them. The CDR3 has 15 residues. The CDR3 nucleotides are TGCGCCAGCAGCCAATTCCGTTTCTCTGGAAACACCATATATTTT. It translates to CASSQFRFSGNTIYF.

The CDR3 region has the DNA TGCGCCAGCAGCCAAGATCCGTACGGGAGCGACGAGCAGTACTTC. Translation gives CASSQDPYGSDEQYF. V is TRBV4-1 and J is TRBJ2-7, with a possible D match to TRBD2 (6 bases). CDR3 length equals 15 residues. CDR1 and CDR2 (germline): MGHRA, YSYEKL. Trimming cost V 0 bases and J 5 bases, with 14 bases left between them.

This clonotype has at least ten counts. V and J are TRBV29-1 and TRBJ2-6, with D perhaps matching TRBD1 (8 bases). Trimming took off 6 bases at V and 0 bases at J, with 21 bases between the two ends. Germline CDR1 reads SQVTM; CDR2 reads ANQGSEA. CDR3 length equals 18 residues. As DNA, the CDR3 is TGCAGCGTGGGAGGGTCCGGGACAGGATTCTCTGGGGCCAACGTCCTGACTTTC. This encodes CSVGGSGTGFSGANVLTF.

This clonotype showed up many times. The chain joins TRBV12-3 or TRBV12-4 to TRBJ1-4; D is uncertain. V dropped 3 bases and J dropped 3 bases, with 8 bases sitting between them. The CDR3 spans 14 residues. CDR3 nucleotides: TGTGCCAGCAGTTTTTCAACGGCTAATGAAAAACTGTTTTTT. It specifies CASSFSTANEKLFF.

This clonotype was detected ten times or more. The rearrangement joins TRBV24-1 to TRBJ2-2; 7 nucleotides align to TRBD1. The CDR3 runs to 17 residues. The germline V gene encodes CDR1 KGHDR and CDR2 SFDVKD. Unmatched junction bases numbered 8, after V lost 4 bases and J lost 1 base. CDR3 sequence reads: CATSDALWTGNTGELFF. In nucleotides, the CDR3 is TGTGCCACCAGTGACGCCCTCTGGACAGGGAACACCGGGGAGCTGTTTTTT.

The genes are TRBV19 and TRBJ2-7, with 7 bases aligning to TRBD1. With 5 bases clipped from V and 3 bases from J, the junction kept 7 bases outside the gene matches. This CDR3 is built from 14 residues. Germline V CDR1 and CDR2: LNHDA, SQIVND (reference sequence). CDR3 protein: CASSAQGKIYEQYF. CDR3 DNA sequence: TGTGCCAGTAGTGCACAGGGGAAGATCTACGAGCAGTACTTC.

This clonotype was counted between two and nine times. The CDR3 region is CASTPGRGNYEQYF. In DNA form, the CDR3 reads TGTGCCAGCACCCCGGGGAGGGGAAACTACGAGCAGTACTTC. The chain links TRBV6-6 to TRBJ2-7; 7 bases match TRBD2. This CDR3 is built from 14 residues. CDR1 is MNHNY and CDR2 is SVGAGI in the germline V gene (reference sequence). V trimming: 7 bases; J trimming: 3 bases; junction bases outside the gene matches: 9.

This clonotype came up a few times. The rearrangement joins TRBV6-2 or TRBV6-3 to TRBJ1-2; 8 bases are a match to TRBD1. Per germline, CDR1 MNHEY and CDR2 SVGEGT. The CDR3 is 13 residues long. The trim removed 4 bases at V and 6 bases at J, leaving 4 bases unmatched. The CDR3 coding sequence is TGTGCCAGCAGTTCGGACAGGGTGAATGGCTACACCTTC. Its protein product is CASSSDRVNGYTF.